Following are 14 T cell receptor beta chains from one sample sequenced in a study of vaccination and CD4 T cells after COVID-19. An Oncomine TCR Beta short-read assay was used to sequence the DNA from cultured CD4+ T cells. TCRdb re-called the PCR reads with MiXCR, one entry per CDR3 protein. The sample includes about 4,600 distinct CDR3 sequences, 30% to 35% of them seen just once. Their recognized antigens are unknown. Noted treatment: roughly 10-day PBMC culture with coronavirus spike peptide pools or control peptides (ViraFEST assay). The sequenced material came from CD4+ T cells from blood, cultured in vitro. The source of these receptors is a human donor who had recovered from COVID-19.

V and J are TRBV20-1 and TRBJ2-5; D is possibly TRBD2 (6 bases). Germline-derived CDR1 and CDR2 are DFQATT and SNEGSKA (reference sequence). The CDR3 contains 13 residues. V was pared by 4 bases and J by 0 bases, with 9 bases between. CDR3 loop: CSATRGNQETQYF. The CDR3 coding sequence is TGCAGTGCTACCCGGGGGAACCAAGAGACCCAGTACTTC.

This clonotype was detected only a few times. The rearrangement links TRBV20-1 to TRBJ1-2; TRBD1 matches at 8 bases. The junction had 7 bases not matched to a gene; V was cut back by 2 bases and J by 8 bases. Germline V lookup: CDR1 DFQATT, CDR2 SNEGSKA (reference sequence). The CDR3 is 13 amino acids. The CDR3 is CSARRTGGEGYTF. Written as DNA, the CDR3 is TGCAGTGCTAGACGAACAGGGGGAGAGGGCTACACCTTC.

This clonotype was picked up a small number of times. The V call is TRBV4-2, the J call TRBJ1-1, with D tentatively TRBD1 (6 bases). Trimming cost V 2 bases and J 3 bases, with 13 bases left between them. Germline V gene data show CDR1 as LGHNA and CDR2 as YNFKEQ. The CDR3 totals 15 residues. CDR3 region: CASSQPGAGDTEAFF. The CDR3 nucleotides read TGTGCCAGCAGCCAACCAGGGGCGGGGGACACTGAAGCTTTCTTT.

The chain uses TRBV5-6 and TRBJ2-3; 8 bases align to TRBD2. Germline V gene lookup returns CDR1 SGHDT and CDR2 YYEEEE. The CDR3 extends over 16 amino acids. V dropped 3 bases and J dropped 4; count of bases not matched to a gene: 10. CDR3: CASSSTGGAQPDTQYF. The CDR3 DNA is TGTGCCAGCAGCTCCACGGGGGGGGCGCAACCAGATACGCAGTATTTT.

The V call is TRBV19, the J call TRBJ2-7; D perhaps matches TRBD2 (5 bases). The germline CDR1 and CDR2 sequences are LNHDA and SQIVND (reference sequence). This CDR3 is 15 amino acids long. V lost 0 bases and J 3 bases, leaving 12 bases between the germline ends. In nucleotides, the CDR3 is TGTGCCAGTAGTATAGATGAAACGGGGATCTACGAGCAGTACTTC. Its translation: CASSIDETGIYEQYF.

This clonotype was seen more than once but under ten times. The genes are TRBV29-1 and TRBJ1-1; TRBD1 is a possible D gene (5 bases). Trimming shortened V by 4 bases and J by 3 bases, and 12 bases separated the two germline ends. The CDR3 consists of 13 residues. CDR1 is SQVTM and CDR2 is ANQGSEA in the germline V gene. The DNA of the CDR3 is TGCAGCGTTGGGGGGACTATGGACACTGAAGCTTTCTTT. As protein: CSVGGTMDTEAFF.

This clonotype was seen a handful of times. The CDR3 DNA reads TGTGCCAGCTCACTGGACAGCAAAGATCAGCCCCAGCATTTT. This translates into CASSLDSKDQPQHF. This chain links TRBV18 with TRBJ1-5, with D tentatively TRBD1 (6 bases). From germline, CDR1 is KGHSH and CDR2 LQKENI. Trimming removed 4 bases from V and 5 bases from J, with 12 bases in between. The CDR3 runs to 14 residues.

This clonotype was seen a handful of times. The chain recombines TRBV15 with TRBJ2-7, with D unresolved. Trimming cost V 5 bases and J 4 bases, with 27 bases left between them. The germline gives CDR1 LNHNV, CDR2 YYDKDF (reference sequence). CDR3 length: 18 residues. The DNA of the CDR3 is TGTGCCACCAGCGAGACCGGAACGTTTGGCGTACCGATATACGAGCAGTACTTC. As protein: CATSETGTFGVPIYEQYF.

The chain recombines TRBV2 with TRBJ1-5; D is unresolved. The CDR3 totals 14 residues. Deletions cut 3 bases from V and 2 bases from J, with 8 bases between. Germline CDR1 and CDR2: SNHLY and FYNNEI. CDR3 in amino acids: CASSDSYGNQPQHF. The CDR3 nucleotides read TGTGCCAGCAGTGACTCGTATGGCAATCAGCCCCAGCATTTT.

Comments on this clonotype: The DNA is left out, because the CDR3 cannot be placed on it with certainty; the CDR3 is given as TCRdb lists it. The V gene is TRBV2, the J gene TRBJ1-5; the D call in the table, TRBD1, was not verified against the DNA. 18 amino acids form the CDR3, both terminal residues included. Germline assignment: CDR1 SNHLY and CDR2 FYNNEI. CDR3 amino acids: CASGGNVLTFGAGQPQHF.

This clonotype has only a few counts. CDR3 in amino acids: CASSVWTGPEQYF. CDR3 coding DNA: TGTGCCAGCAGCGTATGGACAGGCCCCGAGCAGTACTTC. The V call is TRBV7-6, the J call TRBJ2-7, with 7 bases that match TRBD1. Trimming cost V 5 bases and J 6 bases; bases outside gene matches: 7. The CDR3 contains 13 residues. Germline V gives CDR1 SGHVS, CDR2 FNYEAQ.

The chain is built from TRBV3-1 and TRBJ2-5; a weak D match, TRBD2 (7 bases). Per the germline V gene, CDR1 is LGHDT and CDR2 is YNNKEL (reference sequence). Between the trimmed V and J ends, which lost 2 bases and 3 bases, there was a span of 16 bases. This CDR3 has 16 amino acids. CDR3 amino acids: CASSQWSEGGEETQYF. The CDR3 nucleotides read TGTGCCAGCAGCCAATGGTCGGAGGGGGGGGAAGAGACCCAGTACTTC.

This clonotype was detected a few times. The rearrangement links TRBV6-5 to TRBJ2-2; 10 bases map to TRBD2. Germline CDR1 and CDR2: MNHEY and SVGAGI. V shed 0 bases and J 3 bases; nucleotides not matched to a gene: 4. The CDR3 extends over 17 amino acids. The CDR3 sequence: CASSYSLAGLYTGELFF. In DNA form, the CDR3 reads TGTGCCAGCAGTTACTCACTAGCGGGGTTATACACCGGGGAGCTGTTTTTT.

V gene TRBV7-6 combines with J gene TRBJ1-1, with D perhaps matching TRBD1 (5 bases). This CDR3 contains 13 residues. V was shortened by 1 base and J by 3 bases, with 6 bases between the two germline ends. Germline CDR1 SGHVS, CDR2 FNYEAQ. This chain's CDR3 is CASSLGGDTEAFF. The CDR3 nucleotides read TGTGCCAGCAGCTTAGGAGGGGACACTGAAGCTTTCTTT. The whole variable domain, filled in from reference TRBV7-6 and TRBJ1-1, reads GAGVSQSPRYKVTKRGQDVALRCDPISGHVSLYWYRQALGQGPEFLTYFNYEAQQDKSGLPNDRFSAERPEGSISTLTIQRTEQRDSAMYRCASSLGGDTEAFFGQGTRLTVV.